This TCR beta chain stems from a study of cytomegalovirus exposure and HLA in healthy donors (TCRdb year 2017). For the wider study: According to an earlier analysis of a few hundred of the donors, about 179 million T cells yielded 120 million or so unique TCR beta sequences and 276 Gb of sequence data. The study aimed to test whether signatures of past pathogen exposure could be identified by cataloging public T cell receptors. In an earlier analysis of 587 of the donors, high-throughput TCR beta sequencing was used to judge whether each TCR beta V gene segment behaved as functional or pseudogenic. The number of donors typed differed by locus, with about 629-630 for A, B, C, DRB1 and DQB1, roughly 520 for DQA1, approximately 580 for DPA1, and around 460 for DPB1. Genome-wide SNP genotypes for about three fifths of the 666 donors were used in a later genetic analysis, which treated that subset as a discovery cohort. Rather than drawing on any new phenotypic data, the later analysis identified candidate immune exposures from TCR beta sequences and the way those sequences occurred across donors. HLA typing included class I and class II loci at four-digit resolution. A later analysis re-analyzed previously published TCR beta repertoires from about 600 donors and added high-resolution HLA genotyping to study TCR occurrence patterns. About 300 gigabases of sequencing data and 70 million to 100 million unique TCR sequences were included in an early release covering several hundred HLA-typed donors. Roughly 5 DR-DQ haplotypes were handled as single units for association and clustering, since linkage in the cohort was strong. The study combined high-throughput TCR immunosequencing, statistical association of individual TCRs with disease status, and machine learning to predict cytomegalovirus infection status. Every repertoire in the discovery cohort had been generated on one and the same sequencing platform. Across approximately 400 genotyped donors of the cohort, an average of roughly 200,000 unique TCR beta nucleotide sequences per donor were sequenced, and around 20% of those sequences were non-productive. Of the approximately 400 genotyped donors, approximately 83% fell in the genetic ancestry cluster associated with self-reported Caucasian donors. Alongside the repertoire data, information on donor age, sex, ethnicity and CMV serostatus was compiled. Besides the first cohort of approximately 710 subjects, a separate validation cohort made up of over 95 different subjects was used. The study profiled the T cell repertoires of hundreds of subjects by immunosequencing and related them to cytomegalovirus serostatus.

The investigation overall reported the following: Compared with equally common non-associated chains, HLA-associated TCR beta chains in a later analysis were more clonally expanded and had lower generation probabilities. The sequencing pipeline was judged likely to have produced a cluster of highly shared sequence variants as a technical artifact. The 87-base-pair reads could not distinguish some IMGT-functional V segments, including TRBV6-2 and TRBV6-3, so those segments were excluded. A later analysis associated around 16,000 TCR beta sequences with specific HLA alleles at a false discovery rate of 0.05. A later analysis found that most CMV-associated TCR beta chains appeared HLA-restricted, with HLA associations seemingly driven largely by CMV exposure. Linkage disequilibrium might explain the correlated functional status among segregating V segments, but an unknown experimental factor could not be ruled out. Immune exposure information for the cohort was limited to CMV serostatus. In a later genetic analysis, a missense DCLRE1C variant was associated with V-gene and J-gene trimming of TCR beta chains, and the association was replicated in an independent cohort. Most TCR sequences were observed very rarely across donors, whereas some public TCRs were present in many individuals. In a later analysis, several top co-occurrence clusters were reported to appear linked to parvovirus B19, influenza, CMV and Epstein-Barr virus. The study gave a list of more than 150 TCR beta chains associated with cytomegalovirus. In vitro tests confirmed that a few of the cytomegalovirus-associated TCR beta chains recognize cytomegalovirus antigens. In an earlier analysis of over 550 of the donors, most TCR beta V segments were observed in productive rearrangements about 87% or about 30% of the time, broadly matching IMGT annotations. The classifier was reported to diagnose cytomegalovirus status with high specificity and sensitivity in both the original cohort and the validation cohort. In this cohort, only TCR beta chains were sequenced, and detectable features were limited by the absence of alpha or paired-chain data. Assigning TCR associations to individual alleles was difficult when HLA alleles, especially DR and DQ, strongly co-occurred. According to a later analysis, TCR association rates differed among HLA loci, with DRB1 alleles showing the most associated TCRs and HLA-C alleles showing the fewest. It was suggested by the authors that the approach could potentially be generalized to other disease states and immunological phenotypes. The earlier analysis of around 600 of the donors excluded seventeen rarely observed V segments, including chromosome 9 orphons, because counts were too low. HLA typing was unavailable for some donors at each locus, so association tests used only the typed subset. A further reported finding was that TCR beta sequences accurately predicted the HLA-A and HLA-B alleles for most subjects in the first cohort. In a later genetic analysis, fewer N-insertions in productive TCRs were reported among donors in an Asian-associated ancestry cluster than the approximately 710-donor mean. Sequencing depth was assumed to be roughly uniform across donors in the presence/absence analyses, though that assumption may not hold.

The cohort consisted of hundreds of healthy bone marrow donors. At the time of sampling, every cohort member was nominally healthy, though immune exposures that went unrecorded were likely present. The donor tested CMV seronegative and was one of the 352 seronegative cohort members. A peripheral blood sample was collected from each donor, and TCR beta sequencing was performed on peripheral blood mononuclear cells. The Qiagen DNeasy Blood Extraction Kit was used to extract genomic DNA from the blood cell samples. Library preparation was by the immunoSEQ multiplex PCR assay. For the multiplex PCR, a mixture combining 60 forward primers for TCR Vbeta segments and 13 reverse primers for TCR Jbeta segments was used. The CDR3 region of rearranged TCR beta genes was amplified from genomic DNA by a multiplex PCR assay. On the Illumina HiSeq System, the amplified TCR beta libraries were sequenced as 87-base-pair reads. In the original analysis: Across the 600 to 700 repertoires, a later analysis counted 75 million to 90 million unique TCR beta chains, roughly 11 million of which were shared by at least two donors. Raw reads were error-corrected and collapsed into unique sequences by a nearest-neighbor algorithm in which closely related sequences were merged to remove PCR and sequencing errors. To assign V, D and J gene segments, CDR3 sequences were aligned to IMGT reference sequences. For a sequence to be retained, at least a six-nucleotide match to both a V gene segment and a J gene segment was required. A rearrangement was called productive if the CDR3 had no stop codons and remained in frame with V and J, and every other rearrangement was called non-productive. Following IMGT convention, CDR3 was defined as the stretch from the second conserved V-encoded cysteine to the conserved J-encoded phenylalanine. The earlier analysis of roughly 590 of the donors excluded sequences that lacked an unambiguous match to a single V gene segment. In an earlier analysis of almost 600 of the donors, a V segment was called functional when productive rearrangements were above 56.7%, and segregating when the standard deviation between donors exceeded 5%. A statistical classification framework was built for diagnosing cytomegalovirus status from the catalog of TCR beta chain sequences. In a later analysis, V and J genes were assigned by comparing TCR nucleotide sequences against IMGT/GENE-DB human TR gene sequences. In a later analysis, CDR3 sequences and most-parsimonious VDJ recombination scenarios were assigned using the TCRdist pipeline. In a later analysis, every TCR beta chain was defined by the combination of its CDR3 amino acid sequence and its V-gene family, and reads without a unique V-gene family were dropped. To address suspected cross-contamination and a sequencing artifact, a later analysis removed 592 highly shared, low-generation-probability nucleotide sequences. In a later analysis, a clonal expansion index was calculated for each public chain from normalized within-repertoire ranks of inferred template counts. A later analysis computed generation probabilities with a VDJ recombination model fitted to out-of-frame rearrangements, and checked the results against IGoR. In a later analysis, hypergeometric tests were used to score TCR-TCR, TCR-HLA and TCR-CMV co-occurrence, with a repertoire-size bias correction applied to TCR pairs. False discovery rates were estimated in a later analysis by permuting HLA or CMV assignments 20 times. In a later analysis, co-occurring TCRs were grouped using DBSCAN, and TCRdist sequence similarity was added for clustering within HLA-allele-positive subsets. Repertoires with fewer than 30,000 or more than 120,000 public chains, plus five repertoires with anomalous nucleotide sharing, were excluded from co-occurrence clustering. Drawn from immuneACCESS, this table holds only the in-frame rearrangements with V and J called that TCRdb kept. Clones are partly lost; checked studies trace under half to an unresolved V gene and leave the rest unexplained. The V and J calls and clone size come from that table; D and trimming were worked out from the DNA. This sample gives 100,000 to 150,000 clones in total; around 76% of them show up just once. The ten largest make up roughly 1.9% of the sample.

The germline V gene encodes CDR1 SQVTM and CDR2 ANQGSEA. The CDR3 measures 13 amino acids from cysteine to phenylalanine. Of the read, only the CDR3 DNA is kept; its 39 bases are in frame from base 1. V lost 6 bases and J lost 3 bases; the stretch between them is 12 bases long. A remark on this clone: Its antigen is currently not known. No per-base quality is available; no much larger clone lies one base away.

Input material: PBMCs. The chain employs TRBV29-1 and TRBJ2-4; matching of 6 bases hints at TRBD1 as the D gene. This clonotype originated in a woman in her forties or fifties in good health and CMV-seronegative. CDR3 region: CSVQQGVKNIQYF. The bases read TGCAGCGTACAACAGGGAGTCAAAAACATTCAGTACTTC.